This T cell receptor beta chain was recorded in a study of cytomegalovirus exposure and HLA in healthy donors. The overall study: HLA-typed donors contributed some 85 million unique TCRs, which were held in an early data release.

A multiplex PCR was run with 60 Vbeta primers and 13 Jbeta primers. TCRdb's table, derived via immunoSEQ multiplex PCR, lists solely in-frame clones and lacks some. Altogether about 150,000 clones are present, 64% being singletons, with the ten largest covering about 2.9%. The CDR3 is 18 amino acids. Germline CDR1 and CDR2: SGHRS and YFSETQ. The J segment lost 0 bases and the V segment lost 4 bases, leaving 4 bases of the junction unmatched. Whole-study results and caveats: In a later analysis, specific HLA alleles were associated with more than 15,000 TCR beta sequences at a 0.05 false discovery rate.

This clone was detected only a few times. Its antigen is unknown. The V gene is TRBV5-1, the J gene TRBJ2-6; 13 nucleotides match TRBD2. The TCR was taken from a woman in her twenties or thirties in good health and CMV-seropositive. Sequenced sample: PBMCs. CDR3 bases: TGCGCCAGCAGCAGGACTAGCGGGGGAGGCTCTGGGGCCAACGTCCTGACTTTC. Translation: CASSRTSGGGSGANVLTF.